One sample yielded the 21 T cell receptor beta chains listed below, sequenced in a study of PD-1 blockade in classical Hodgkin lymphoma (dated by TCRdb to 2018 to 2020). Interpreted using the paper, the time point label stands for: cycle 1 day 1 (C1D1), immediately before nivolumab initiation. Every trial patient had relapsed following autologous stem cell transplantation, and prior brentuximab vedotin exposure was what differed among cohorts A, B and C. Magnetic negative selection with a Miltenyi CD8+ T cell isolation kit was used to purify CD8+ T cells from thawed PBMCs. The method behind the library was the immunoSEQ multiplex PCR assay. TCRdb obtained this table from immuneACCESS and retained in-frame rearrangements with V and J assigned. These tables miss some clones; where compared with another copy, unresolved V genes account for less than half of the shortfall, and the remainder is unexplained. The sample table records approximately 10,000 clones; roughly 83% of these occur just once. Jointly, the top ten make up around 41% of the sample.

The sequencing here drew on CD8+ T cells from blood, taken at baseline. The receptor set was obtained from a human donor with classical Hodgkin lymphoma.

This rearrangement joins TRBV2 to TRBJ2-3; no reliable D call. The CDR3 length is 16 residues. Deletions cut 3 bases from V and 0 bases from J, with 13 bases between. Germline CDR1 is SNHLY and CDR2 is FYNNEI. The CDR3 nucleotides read TGTGCCAGCAGTGATTTCGAGGAAACTAGCACAGATACGCAGTATTTT. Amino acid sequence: CASSDFEETSTDTQYF. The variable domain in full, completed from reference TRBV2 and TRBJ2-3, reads EPEVTQTPSHQVTQMGQEVILRCVPISNHLYFYWYRQILGQKVEFLVSFYNNEISEKSEIFDDQFSVERPDGSNFTLKIRSTKLEDSAMYFCASSDFEETSTDTQYFGPGTRLTVL.

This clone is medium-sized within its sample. CDR3 coding DNA: TGTGCCAGCAGTGGAAAAAGAGCTGGGCGGGACTTTTCCGAGCAGTACTTC. This encodes CASSGKRAGRDFSEQYF. V gene TRBV25-1 combines with J gene TRBJ2-7, with a tentative D call TRBD2 (6 bases). Germline CDR1 and CDR2: MGHDK and SYGVNS. The CDR3 has 17 residues. Trimming removed 4 bases from V and 6 bases from J, with 25 bases in between.

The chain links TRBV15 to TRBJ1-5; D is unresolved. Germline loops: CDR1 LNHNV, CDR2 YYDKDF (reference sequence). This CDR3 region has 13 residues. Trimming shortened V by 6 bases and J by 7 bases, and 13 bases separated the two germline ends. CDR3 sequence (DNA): TGTGCCACCAGTGAGAGAATTGGGCAGCCCCAGCATTTT. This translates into CATSERIGQPQHF.

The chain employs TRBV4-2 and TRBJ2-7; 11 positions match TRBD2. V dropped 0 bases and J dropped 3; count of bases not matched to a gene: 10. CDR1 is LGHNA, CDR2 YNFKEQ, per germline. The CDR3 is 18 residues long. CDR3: CASSQEEGGLAAHYEQYF. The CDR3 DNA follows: TGTGCCAGCAGCCAAGAGGAGGGGGGACTAGCGGCCCACTACGAGCAGTACTTC.

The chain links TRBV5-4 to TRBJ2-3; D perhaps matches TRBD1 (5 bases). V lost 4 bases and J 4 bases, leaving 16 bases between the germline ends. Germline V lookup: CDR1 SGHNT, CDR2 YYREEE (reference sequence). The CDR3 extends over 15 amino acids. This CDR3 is CASSPPTEEADTQYF. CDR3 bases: TGTGCCAGCAGCCCTCCGACAGAGGAAGCAGATACGCAGTATTTT.

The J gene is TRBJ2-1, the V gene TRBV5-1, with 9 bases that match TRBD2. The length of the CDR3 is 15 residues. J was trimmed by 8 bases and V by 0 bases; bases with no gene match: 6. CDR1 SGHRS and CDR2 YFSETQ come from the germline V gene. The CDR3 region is CASSLAAGGLDEQFF. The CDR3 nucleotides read TGCGCCAGCAGCTTGGCTGCGGGAGGGCTGGATGAGCAGTTCTTC.

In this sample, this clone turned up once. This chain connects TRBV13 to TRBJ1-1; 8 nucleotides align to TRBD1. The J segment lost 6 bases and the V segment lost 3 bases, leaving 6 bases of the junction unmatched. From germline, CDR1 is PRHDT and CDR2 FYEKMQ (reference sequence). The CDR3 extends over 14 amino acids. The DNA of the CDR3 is TGTGCCAGCAGCTTTGGAGACAGGGGACCTGAAGCTTTCTTT. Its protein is CASSFGDRGPEAFF. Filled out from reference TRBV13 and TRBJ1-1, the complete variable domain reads AAGVIQSPRHLIKEKRETATLKCYPIPRHDTVYWYQQGPGQDPQFLISFYEKMQSDKGSIPDRFSAQQFSDYHSELNMSSLELGDSALYFCASSFGDRGPEAFFGQGTRLTVV.

CDR3 sequence: CASSLNPWGGLGNTEAFF. In DNA, the CDR3 is TGTGCCAGCAGTCTAAACCCCTGGGGGGGGCTAGGGAACACTGAAGCTTTCTTT. This chain joins TRBV27 and TRBJ1-1, with a tentative D call TRBD1 (6 bases). The CDR3 totals 18 residues. CDR1 and CDR2 from the germline V gene are MNHEY and SMNVEV (reference sequence). V shed 5 bases and J shed 1 base, with 23 bases lying between them.

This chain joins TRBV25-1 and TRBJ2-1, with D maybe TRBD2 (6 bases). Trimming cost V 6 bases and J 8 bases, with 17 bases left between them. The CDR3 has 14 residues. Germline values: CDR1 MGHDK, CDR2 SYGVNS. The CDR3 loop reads CASRLAEPSHEQFF. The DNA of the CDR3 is TGTGCCAGCAGGTTAGCGGAGCCGAGCCATGAGCAGTTCTTC.

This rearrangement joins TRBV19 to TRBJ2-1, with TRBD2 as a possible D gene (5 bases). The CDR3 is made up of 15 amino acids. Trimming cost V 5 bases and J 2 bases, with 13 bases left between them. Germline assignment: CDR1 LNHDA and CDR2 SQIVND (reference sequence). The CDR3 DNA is TGTGCCAGTAGTTTCCTTAAGCGGACCTACAATGAGCAGTTCTTC. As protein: CASSFLKRTYNEQFF.

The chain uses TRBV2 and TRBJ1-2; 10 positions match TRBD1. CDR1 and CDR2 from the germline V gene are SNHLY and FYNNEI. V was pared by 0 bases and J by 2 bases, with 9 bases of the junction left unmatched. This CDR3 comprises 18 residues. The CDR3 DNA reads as TGTGCCAGCAGTGAAGCGGGGGGACAGGGGCGCACCAACTATGGCTACACCTTC. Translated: CASSEAGGQGRTNYGYTF.

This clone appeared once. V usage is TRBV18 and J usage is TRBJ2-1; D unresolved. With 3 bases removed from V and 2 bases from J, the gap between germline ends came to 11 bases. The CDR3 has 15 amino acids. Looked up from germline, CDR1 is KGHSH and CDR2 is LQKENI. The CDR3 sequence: CASSPGPEPYNEQFF. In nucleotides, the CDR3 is TGTGCCAGCTCACCGGGCCCGGAACCCTACAATGAGCAGTTCTTC.

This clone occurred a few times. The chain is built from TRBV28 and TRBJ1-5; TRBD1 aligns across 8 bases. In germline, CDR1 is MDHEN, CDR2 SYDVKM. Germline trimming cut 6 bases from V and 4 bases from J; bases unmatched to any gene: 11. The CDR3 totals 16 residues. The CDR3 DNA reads TGTGCCAGCAGGTCAATAGAGACAGGGGCTAATCAGCCCCAGCATTTT. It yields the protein CASRSIETGANQPQHF.

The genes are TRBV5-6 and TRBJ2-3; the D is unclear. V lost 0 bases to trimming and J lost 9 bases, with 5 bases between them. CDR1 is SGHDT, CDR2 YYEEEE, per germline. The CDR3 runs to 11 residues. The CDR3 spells CASSLGGTQYF. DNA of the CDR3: TGTGCCAGCAGCTTGGGTGGGACGCAGTATTTT.

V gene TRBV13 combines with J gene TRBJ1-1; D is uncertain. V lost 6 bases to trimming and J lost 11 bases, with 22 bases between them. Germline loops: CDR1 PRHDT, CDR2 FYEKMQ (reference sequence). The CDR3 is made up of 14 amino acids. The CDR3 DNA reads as TGTGCCAGCAGGGGTCGAGGTCCCTTTCTGTCGGCTTTCTTT. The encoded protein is CASRGRGPFLSAFF.

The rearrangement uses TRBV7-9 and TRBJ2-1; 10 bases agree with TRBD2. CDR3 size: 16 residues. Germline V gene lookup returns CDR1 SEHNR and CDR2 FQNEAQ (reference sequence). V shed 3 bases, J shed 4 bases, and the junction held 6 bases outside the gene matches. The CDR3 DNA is TGTGCCAGCAGCTTTAGGACTAGCGGATCATACAATGAGCAGTTCTTC. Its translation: CASSFRTSGSYNEQFF.

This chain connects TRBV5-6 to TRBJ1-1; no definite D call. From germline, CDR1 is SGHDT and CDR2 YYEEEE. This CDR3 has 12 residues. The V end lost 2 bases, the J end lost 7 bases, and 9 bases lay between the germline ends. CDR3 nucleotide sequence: TGTGCCAGCAGCTTTCTCAGTATTGAAGCTTTCTTT. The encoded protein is CASSFLSIEAFF. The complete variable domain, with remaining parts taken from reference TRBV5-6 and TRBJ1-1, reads DAGVTQSPTHLIKTRGQQVTLRCSPKSGHDTVSWYQQALGQGPQFIFQYYEEEERQRGNFPDRFSGHQFPNYSSELNVNALLLGDSALYLCASSFLSIEAFFGQGTRLTVV.

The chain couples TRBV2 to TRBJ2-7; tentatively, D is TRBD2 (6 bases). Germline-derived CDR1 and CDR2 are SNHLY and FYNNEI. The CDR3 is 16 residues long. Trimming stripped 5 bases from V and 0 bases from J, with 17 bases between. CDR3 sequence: CASSLRGEASSYEQYF. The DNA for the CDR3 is TGTGCCAGCAGTCTTAGAGGGGAGGCGAGCTCCTACGAGCAGTACTTC.

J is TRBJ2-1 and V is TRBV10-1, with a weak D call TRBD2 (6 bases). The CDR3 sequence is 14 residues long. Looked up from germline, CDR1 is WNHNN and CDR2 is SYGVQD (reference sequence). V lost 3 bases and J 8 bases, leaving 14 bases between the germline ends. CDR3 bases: TGCGCCAGCAGTGACACTAGCCTGGTCGATGAGCAGTTCTTC. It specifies CASSDTSLVDEQFF.

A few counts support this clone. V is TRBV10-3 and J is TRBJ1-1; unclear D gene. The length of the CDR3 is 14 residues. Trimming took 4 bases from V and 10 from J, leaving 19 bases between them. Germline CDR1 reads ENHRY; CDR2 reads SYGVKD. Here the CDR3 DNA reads TGTGCCATCAGTGCAATGGGGATGGACGGACGAGCTTTCTTT. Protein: CAISAMGMDGRAFF.

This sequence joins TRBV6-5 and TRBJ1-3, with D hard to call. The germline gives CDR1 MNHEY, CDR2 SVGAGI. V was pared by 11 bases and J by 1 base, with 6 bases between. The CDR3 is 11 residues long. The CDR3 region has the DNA TGTGCCGCCCAATCTGGAAACACCATATATTTT. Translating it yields CAAQSGNTIYF.